The next 7 T cell receptor beta chains were all read from a single sample in a study of identical twins. TCRdb reanalysed the 5' RACE reads using MiXCR and keeps one entry per CDR3 protein. The profile covers 600,000 to 800,000 distinct CDR3 sequences, with 21% appearing a single time and over 4% taken by the ten largest. These data were also filed under a second study, of T cells expressing NK-cell markers.

The sequencing sample was made of PBMCs. These receptor sequences come from a woman younger than 30 in good health.

J is TRBJ2-5 and V is TRBV5-1; possibly TRBD2 for D (6 bases). CDR3 length equals 15 residues. With 1 base removed from V and 2 bases from J, the gap between germline ends came to 12 bases. Germline V gene data show CDR1 as SGHRS and CDR2 as YFSETQ. The DNA for the CDR3 is TGCGCCAGCAGCTTGACCGGGGGTGCGCAAGAGACCCAGTACTTC. As protein: CASSLTGGAQETQYF.

This clonotype was seen more than once but under ten times. The rearrangement joins TRBV7-2 to TRBJ2-5, with TRBD1 matching 7 bases. Germline-derived CDR1 and CDR2 are SGHTA and FQGNSA. The CDR3 consists of 14 residues. V lost 5 bases to trimming and J lost 4 bases; unmatched junction nucleotides: 7. As DNA, the CDR3 is TGTGCCAGCAGCGCACAGACAGGGACAGAGACCCAGTACTTC. It codes for CASSAQTGTETQYF.

V usage is TRBV5-1 and J usage is TRBJ1-1; D unclear. Germline lookup yields CDR1 SGHRS and CDR2 YFSETQ. This CDR3 has 13 residues. V lost 4 bases, J lost 0 bases, and 7 bases lay in between. The CDR3 loop reads CASSRMLNTEAFF. CDR3 DNA sequence: TGCGCCAGCAGCCGTATGCTGAACACTGAAGCTTTCTTT. The full variable domain, with the rest looked up from reference TRBV5-1 and TRBJ1-1, is KAGVTQTPRYLIKTRGQQVTLSCSPISGHRSVSWYQQTPGQGLQFLFEYFSETQRNKGNFPGRFSGRQFSNSRSEMNVSTLELGDSALYLCASSRMLNTEAFFGQGTRLTVV.

V is TRBV24-1 and J is TRBJ2-3; D unresolved. This CDR3 has 14 residues. V was cut by 4 bases and J by 5 bases, with 12 bases left in between. CDR1 and CDR2 (germline): KGHDR, SFDVKD. For the CDR3, the DNA is TGTGCCACCAGTGACTCTAAAAAAGTAGATACGCAGTATTTT. Its protein product is CATSDSKKVDTQYF.

The sample holds many counts of this clonotype. V is TRBV12-3 or TRBV12-4 and J is TRBJ2-5; D tentatively reads TRBD1 or TRBD2 (5 bases each). The ends were cut back, 5 bases at V and 4 bases at J, with 17 bases in the middle. The CDR3 runs 15 residues. CDR3 region: CASSPGTAVGETQYF. CDR3 sequence (DNA): TGTGCCAGCAGTCCCGGGACCGCGGTTGGAGAGACCCAGTACTTC.

The J gene is TRBJ2-2, the V gene TRBV5-1; 11 bases align to TRBD2. The CDR3 contains 15 residues. Germline V gives CDR1 SGHRS, CDR2 YFSETQ. After removal of 4 bases from V and 5 bases from J, the junction contained 4 bases not matched to a gene. CDR3 sequence reads: CASSRLAGRTGELFF. DNA for the CDR3: TGCGCCAGCAGCCGACTAGCGGGAAGGACCGGGGAGCTGTTTTTT.

The V call is TRBV20-1, the J call TRBJ1-2; D is undetermined. Trimming cost V 2 bases and J 1 base, with 14 bases left between them. The V gene's germline CDR1 is DFQATT and CDR2 SNEGSKA (reference sequence). The CDR3 has 15 residues. The CDR3 DNA is TGCAGTGCTAGAAATCTCCCTGAGAATAACTATGGCTACACCTTC. It specifies CSARNLPENNYGYTF.